Below, 17 T cell receptor beta chains from the same sample are listed, as sequenced in a study of blood T cell repertoires in COVID-19. TCRdb keeps only in-frame clones here, not all; method: immunoSEQ multiplex PCR. The sample has 450,000 or so clones; 75% to 90% are singletons. The sequencing input was peripheral blood. All receptors derive from a man in his late teens or twenties with COVID-19, enrolled during active disease.

For this clone: A read error may account for a junction end that differs from germline. The J gene is TRBJ1-5, the V gene TRBV6-1, with D unclear. CDR1 MNHNS and CDR2 SASEGT come from the germline V gene. CDR3 length: 15 amino acids. CDR3 sequence reads: CASREGSSSNQPQHF. The CDR3 nucleotides are TGTGCCAGCAGGGAAGGGTCCAGTAGCAATCAGCCCCAGCATTTT.

The chain uses TRBV14 and TRBJ1-2; D remains ambiguous. Trimming removed 1 base at V and 3 bases at J, with 12 bases between. CDR3 length equals 15 residues. Germline CDR1 and CDR2: SGHDN and FVKESK. The CDR3 protein is CASSQGLGSDYGYTF. Here the CDR3 DNA reads TGTGCCAGCAGCCAAGGATTGGGTAGCGACTATGGCTACACCTTC.

The chain combines TRBV7-6 with TRBJ1-4; no clear D gene. The CDR3 runs 13 residues. Germline loops: CDR1 SGHVS, CDR2 FNYEAQ. V lost 5 bases and J 8 bases, leaving 12 bases between the germline ends. The DNA for the CDR3 is TGTGCCAGCAGCCGGAGACCCACGGAAAAACTGTTTTTT. This codes for CASSRRPTEKLFF. Full variable domain (rest looked up from reference TRBV7-6 and TRBJ1-4): GAGVSQSPRYKVTKRGQDVALRCDPISGHVSLYWYRQALGQGPEFLTYFNYEAQQDKSGLPNDRFSAERPEGSISTLTIQRTEQRDSAMYRCASSRRPTEKLFFGSGTQLSVL.

The genes are TRBV30 and TRBJ2-7, with 11 bases lining up with TRBD1. Per the germline V gene, CDR1 is GTSNPN and CDR2 is SVGIG (reference sequence). This CDR3 is 14 amino acids long. V was clipped by 3 bases and J by 3 bases; unmatched bases: 4. The CDR3 here is CAWSGTGGGYEQYF. DNA of the CDR3: TGTGCCTGGAGCGGGACAGGGGGAGGCTACGAGCAGTACTTC. Together with reference TRBV30 and TRBJ2-7, the CDR3 gives the full variable domain: SQTIHQWPATLVQPVGSPLSLECTVEGTSNPNLYWYRQAAGRGLQLLFYSVGIGQISSEVPQNLSASRPQDRQFILSSKKLLLSDSGFYLCAWSGTGGGYEQYFGPGTRLTVT.

This chain connects TRBV6-2 or TRBV6-3 to TRBJ2-5; D gene ambiguous. Germline V gene data show CDR1 as MNHEY and CDR2 as SVGEGT. The V and J ends lost 0 bases and 5 bases respectively, with 7 bases between them. The CDR3 covers 13 residues. CDR3 sequence reads: CASSYSTFETQYF. In DNA form, the CDR3 reads TGTGCCAGCAGTTACTCGACATTTGAGACCCAGTACTTC.

Regarding this clone: The same CDR3 can be traced to other DNA sequences in this sample. The V and J genes are TRBV19 and TRBJ2-5; TRBD1 matches 10 bases. Looked up from germline, CDR1 is LNHDA and CDR2 is SQIVND (reference sequence). Germline trimming cut 8 bases from V and 5 bases from J; bases unmatched to any gene: 8. This CDR3 is built from 14 residues. In nucleotides, the CDR3 is TGTGCCAGTTCCCGGGACAGGGGTCGGGAGACCCAGTACTTC. It is translated as CASSRDRGRETQYF.

V usage is TRBV3-1 (or the pseudogene TRBV3-2) and J usage is TRBJ1-2; perhaps TRBD1 as D (6 bases). CDR3 length: 14 residues. V lost 6 bases, J lost 0 bases, and 11 bases lay in between. The germline gives CDR1 LGHDT, CDR2 YNNKEL (reference sequence). DNA of the CDR3: TGTGCCAGCAGACCGGGACAAGCTAACTATGGCTACACCTTC. Amino acid sequence: CASRPGQANYGYTF.

The rearrangement joins TRBV5-5 to TRBJ2-7, with D tentatively TRBD1 (6 bases). Germline CDR1 reads SGHKS; CDR2 reads YYEKEE (reference sequence). The CDR3 is 12 amino acids. V was trimmed by 6 bases and J by 3 bases, leaving 10 bases between them. In nucleotides, the CDR3 is TGTGCCAGCAACAGGGCCCACTACGAGCAGTACTTC. Translated: CASNRAHYEQYF.

The genes are TRBV4-1 and TRBJ2-2; perhaps TRBD1 as D (6 bases). CDR1 MGHRA and CDR2 YSYEKL come from the germline V gene. This CDR3 has 15 residues. Trimming took off 4 bases at V and 2 bases at J, with 11 bases between the two ends. CDR3 bases: TGCGCCAGCAGCCCCCAACAGGGAAACACCGGGGAGCTGTTTTTT. It specifies CASSPQQGNTGELFF.

The rearrangement links TRBV6-6 to TRBJ2-7; TRBD2 matches at 10 bases. Unmatched junction bases numbered 6, after V lost 5 bases and J lost 5 bases. The CDR3 has 14 amino acids. Germline CDR1 and CDR2: MNHNY and SVGAGI (reference sequence). The CDR3 reads CASSPNSGGNEQYF. Here the CDR3 DNA reads TGTGCCAGCAGTCCGAATAGCGGGGGGAACGAGCAGTACTTC.

The CDR3 coding sequence is TGTGCCAGCAGCTCGACTAGCGGGAGTTACAATGAGCAGTTCTTC. Translating it yields CASSSTSGSYNEQFF. V and J are TRBV7-3 and TRBJ2-1; TRBD2 agrees at 12 bases. CDR3 length equals 15 residues. Germline V gene lookup returns CDR1 SGHTA and CDR2 FQGTGA. V trimming: 4 bases; J trimming: 4 bases; junction bases outside the gene matches: 2.

The chain combines TRBV24-1 with TRBJ1-2, with 9 bases lining up with TRBD1. Trimming cost V 3 bases and J 6 bases; bases outside gene matches: 7. The CDR3 extends over 15 amino acids. Germline V lookup: CDR1 KGHDR, CDR2 SFDVKD. Written as DNA, the CDR3 is TGTGCCACCAGTGATATCAGGACAGGGGTCGATGGCTACACCTTC. It yields the protein CATSDIRTGVDGYTF.

The rearrangement joins TRBV14 to TRBJ2-7; a weak D match, TRBD2 (6 bases). Trimming removed 0 bases at V and 6 bases at J, with 18 bases between. The CDR3 is 16 residues long. CDR1 is SGHDN and CDR2 is FVKESK in the germline V gene. CDR3 sequence: CASSQDRRGSGGEQYF. The CDR3 coding sequence is TGTGCCAGCAGCCAAGATCGGCGAGGCTCCGGGGGCGAGCAGTACTTC.

The chain has TRBV2 and TRBJ2-2, with 12 bases aligning to TRBD2. Per germline, CDR1 SNHLY and CDR2 FYNNEI. The CDR3 has 16 residues. V lost 2 bases to trimming and J lost 3 bases; unmatched junction nucleotides: 1. The CDR3, as DNA: TGTGCCAGCAGTGAACTAGCGGGGGGGTACACCGGGGAGCTGTTTTTT. Protein sequence: CASSELAGGYTGELFF.

This sequence joins TRBV9 and TRBJ1-3; D is ambiguous. This CDR3 spans 14 amino acids. Germline V gives CDR1 SGDLS, CDR2 YYNGEE. V shed 3 bases and J shed 1 base, with 8 bases lying between them. DNA for the CDR3: TGTGCCAGCAGCGCACAAATTTCTGGAAACACCATATATTTT. Residues: CASSAQISGNTIYF.

This clone was seen just once. The gene calls are TRBV30 and TRBJ2-2, with TRBD2 matching over 11 bases. J lost 4 bases, V lost 5 bases, and 12 bases had no gene match. The CDR3 sequence is 17 residues long. Per the germline V gene, CDR1 is GTSNPN and CDR2 is SVGIG (reference sequence). The DNA of the CDR3 is TGTGCCTGGCGAACACCTTTAGCGGGAGGGTCCACCGGGGAGCTGTTTTTT. Encoded protein: CAWRTPLAGGSTGELFF.

The V gene is TRBV15, the J gene TRBJ2-7; 8 positions agree with TRBD2. The V gene's germline CDR1 is LNHNV and CDR2 YYDKDF (reference sequence). The V gene end was trimmed by 0 bases and the J gene end by 4 bases; junction bases not matched to a gene: 5. The CDR3 spans 15 residues. CDR3 in DNA: TGTGCCACCAGCAGAGATGGAGGCGGGGGGTACGAGCAGTACTTC. Translated: CATSRDGGGGYEQYF.